This passage covers 11 T cell receptor beta chains from one sample sequenced in a study of CD8 T cells in ankylosing spondylitis. TCRdb recomputed calls from the 5' RACE reads with MiXCR, one row per CDR3 protein. Of some 150,000 distinct CDR3 sequences in the sample, 11% were seen once. The material sequenced was blood, either unsorted or a sorted T cell fraction (not recorded which). Source of these receptors: a female donor with ankylosing spondylitis or in good health (not recorded which).

This clonotype has more than one count but fewer than ten. The gene calls are TRBV7-2 and TRBJ1-5; D might be TRBD1 (6 bases). CDR3 size: 13 residues. Trimming removed 6 bases at V and 3 bases at J, with 9 bases between. Germline-derived CDR1 and CDR2 are SGHTA and FQGNSA. The DNA for the CDR3 is TGTGCCAGCAGGGGACAAGCCAATCAGCCCCAGCATTTT. It codes for CASRGQANQPQHF. The full variable domain, with the rest looked up from reference TRBV7-2 and TRBJ1-5, is GAGVSQSPSNKVTEKGKDVELRCDPISGHTALYWYRQSLGQGLEFLIYFQGNSAPDKSGLPSDRFSAERTGGSVSTLTIQRTQQEDSAVYLCASRGQANQPQHFGDGTRLSIL.

This clonotype was detected many times. The chain uses TRBV10-3 and TRBJ1-4; 12 nucleotides line up with TRBD1. The CDR3 loop spans 15 amino acids. Per the germline V gene, CDR1 is ENHRY and CDR2 is SYGVKD. Trimming took 10 bases from V and 3 from J; bases not matched to a gene: 6. This CDR3 is CATGTGGVPNEKLFF. For the CDR3, the DNA is TGTGCCACCGGGACAGGGGGCGTACCTAATGAAAAACTGTTTTTT.

At least ten counts were recorded for this clonotype. The gene calls are TRBV27 and TRBJ1-6; D is unresolved. The V gene's germline CDR1 is MNHEY and CDR2 SMNVEV (reference sequence). This CDR3 has 16 amino acids. The V and J ends lost 2 bases and 7 bases respectively, with 15 bases between them. Written as DNA, the CDR3 is TGTGCCAGCAGTTTAATAGTCTCCTTGACGAATTCACCCCTCCACTTT. Amino acid sequence: CASSLIVSLTNSPLHF.

This clonotype was recorded many times. In DNA form, the CDR3 reads TGTGCCAGCAGCCTGACTGTCTCCTACAATGAGCAGTTCTTC. Residues: CASSLTVSYNEQFF. The chain couples TRBV7-9 to TRBJ2-1; D remains unclear. The ends were cut back, 5 bases at V and 0 bases at J, with 8 bases in the middle. This CDR3 is built from 14 residues. Germline assignment: CDR1 SEHNR and CDR2 FQNEAQ (reference sequence).

V usage is TRBV6-2 or TRBV6-3 and J usage is TRBJ1-2, with a possible D match to TRBD1 (5 bases). This CDR3 has 14 amino acids. Looked up from germline, CDR1 is MNHEY and CDR2 is SVGEGT. V lost 7 bases, J lost 2 bases, and 14 bases lay in between. This chain's CDR3 is CASTQWDGNYGYTF. CDR3 DNA: TGTGCCAGCACCCAGTGGGACGGCAACTATGGCTACACCTTC.

This clonotype was counted many times. The rearrangement joins TRBV24-1 to TRBJ2-3; D might be TRBD1 or TRBD2, each matching 5 bases. The CDR3 loop spans 15 amino acids. Germline CDR1 reads KGHDR; CDR2 reads SFDVKD. Deletions cut 4 bases from V and 2 bases from J, with 12 bases between. CDR3 bases: TGTGCCACCAGTGACCCGGGACCATCCACAGATACGCAGTATTTT. Translated: CATSDPGPSTDTQYF.

The sample holds a few counts of this clonotype. The chain joins TRBV30 to TRBJ2-7; 7 nucleotides match TRBD2. From germline, CDR1 is GTSNPN and CDR2 SVGIG (reference sequence). The CDR3 loop spans 14 amino acids. The junction had 8 bases not matched to a gene; V was cut back by 4 bases and J by 2 bases. The CDR3 coding sequence is TGTGCCTGGAAGATGATGGCGGGAGCCTACGAGCAGTACTTC. Translation gives CAWKMMAGAYEQYF.

This clonotype was detected ten times or more. This chain joins TRBV14 and TRBJ1-3, with D possibly matching TRBD1 (6 bases). This CDR3 has 16 residues. In germline, CDR1 is SGHDN, CDR2 FVKESK. V was pared by 4 bases and J by 4 bases, with 17 bases between. CDR3 nucleotides: TGTGCCAGCAGCCGGACGATCAGGGGAAGAGGAAACACCATATATTTT. Translated: CASSRTIRGRGNTIYF.

This clonotype showed up just a few times. This chain uses TRBV5-1 with TRBJ2-2; 8 bases align to TRBD1. CDR1 and CDR2 (germline): SGHRS, YFSETQ. This CDR3 has 16 residues. With V trimmed by 4 bases and J by 0 bases, 5 bases remained unmatched. The chain's CDR3 is CASSRTGIANTGELFF. The DNA of the CDR3 is TGCGCCAGCAGCCGGACAGGGATCGCGAACACCGGGGAGCTGTTTTTT.

In this sample, this clonotype turned up many times. The chain employs TRBV20-1 and TRBJ2-1, with D unresolved. V gave up 6 bases and J gave up 8 bases, with 11 bases separating them. There are 11 residues in the CDR3. Germline V gene lookup returns CDR1 DFQATT and CDR2 SNEGSKA (reference sequence). For the CDR3, the DNA is TGCAGTGCAAACCGGGCGGATGAGCAGTTCTTC. Its translation: CSANRADEQFF.

The chain combines TRBV20-1 with TRBJ2-1, with TRBD2 matching over 8 bases. CDR1 is DFQATT, CDR2 SNEGSKA, per germline (reference sequence). The CDR3 covers 15 residues. The DNA for the CDR3 is TGCTTTGCTAAAGCGGTAACGGGGGGGGCTGATGAGCAGTTCTTC. Translating it yields CFAKAVTGGADEQFF.